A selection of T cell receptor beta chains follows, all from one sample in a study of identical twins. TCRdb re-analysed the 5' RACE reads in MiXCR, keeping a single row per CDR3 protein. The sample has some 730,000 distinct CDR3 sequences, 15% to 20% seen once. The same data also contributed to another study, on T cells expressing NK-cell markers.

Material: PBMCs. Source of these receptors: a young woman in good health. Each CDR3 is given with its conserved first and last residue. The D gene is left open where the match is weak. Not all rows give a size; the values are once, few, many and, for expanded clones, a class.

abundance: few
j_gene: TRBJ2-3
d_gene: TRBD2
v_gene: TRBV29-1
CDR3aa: CSAGGLAADTQYF
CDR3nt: TGCAGCGCCGGGGGACTAGCCGCAGATACGCAGTATTTT

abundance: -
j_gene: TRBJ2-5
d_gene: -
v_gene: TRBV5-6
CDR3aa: CASSEDRERETQYF
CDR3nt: TGTGCCAGCAGCGAGGACAGAGAGCGAGAGACCCAGTACTTC

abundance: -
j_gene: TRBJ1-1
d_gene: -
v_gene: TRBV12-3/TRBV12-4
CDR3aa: CASSALSEAFF
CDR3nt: TGTGCCAGCAGTGCGCTATCTGAAGCTTTCTTT

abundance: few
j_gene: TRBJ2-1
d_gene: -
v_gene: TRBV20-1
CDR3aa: CSAVPITNEQFF
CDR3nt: TGCAGTGCTGTGCCAATCACCAATGAGCAGTTCTTC

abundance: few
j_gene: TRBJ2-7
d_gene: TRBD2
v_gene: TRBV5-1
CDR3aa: CASSRIAGGPLSYEQYF
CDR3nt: TGCGCCAGCAGCCGCATAGCGGGAGGTCCCCTCTCCTACGAGCAGTACTTC

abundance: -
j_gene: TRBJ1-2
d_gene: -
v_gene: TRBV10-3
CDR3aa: CAISFGTFDYTF
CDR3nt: TGTGCCATCTCATTCGGGACATTTGACTACACCTTC

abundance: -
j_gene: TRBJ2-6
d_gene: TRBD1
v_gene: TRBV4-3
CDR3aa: CASSQDRAAHGANVLTF
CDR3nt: TGCGCCAGCAGCCAGGACAGGGCAGCTCATGGGGCCAACGTCCTGACTTTC

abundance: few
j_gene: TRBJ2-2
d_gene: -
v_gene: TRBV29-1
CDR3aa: CSVIGAANTGELFF
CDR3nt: TGCAGCGTCATCGGGGCCGCGAACACCGGGGAGCTGTTTTTT

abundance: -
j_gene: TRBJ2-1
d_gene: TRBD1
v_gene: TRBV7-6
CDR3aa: CASTSVGTDYNEQFF
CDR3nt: TGTGCCAGCACCTCTGTAGGGACAGACTACAATGAGCAGTTCTTC

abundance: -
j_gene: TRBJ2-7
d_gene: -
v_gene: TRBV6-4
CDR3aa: CASRGLSPYEQYF
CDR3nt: TGTGCCAGCAGAGGCCTCTCCCCCTACGAGCAGTACTTC

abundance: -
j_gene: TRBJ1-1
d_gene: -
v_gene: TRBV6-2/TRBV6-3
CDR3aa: CASRSPRGNTEAFF
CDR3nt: TGTGCCAGCAGGTCCCCTAGGGGTAACACTGAAGCTTTCTTT

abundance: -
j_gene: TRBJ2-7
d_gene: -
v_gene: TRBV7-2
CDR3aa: CASSLAAGSDEQYF
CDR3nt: TGTGCCAGCAGCTTAGCGGCAGGCTCTGACGAGCAGTACTTC

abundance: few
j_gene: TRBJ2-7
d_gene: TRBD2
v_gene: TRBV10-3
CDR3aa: CAISESGLSWAEQYF
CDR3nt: TGTGCCATCAGTGAGTCGGGACTATCGTGGGCCGAGCAGTACTTC

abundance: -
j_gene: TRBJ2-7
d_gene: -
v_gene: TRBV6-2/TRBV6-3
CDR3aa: CASSGPGFTYEQYF
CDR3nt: TGTGCCAGCTCGGGTCCAGGGTTCACCTACGAGCAGTACTTC

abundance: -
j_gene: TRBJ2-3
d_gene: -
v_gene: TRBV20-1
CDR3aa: CSASEGGAGHGDTQYF
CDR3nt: TGCAGTGCTAGTGAGGGGGGAGCGGGACATGGAGATACGCAGTATTTT